This note documents a single T cell receptor beta chain sequence. The CDR3 spans 19 residues. The germline gives CDR1 SGHNT, CDR2 YENEEA. Germline trimming cut 5 bases from V and 3 bases from J; bases unmatched to any gene: 20. This sample stems from a study of blood T cell repertoires in COVID-19. Study as a whole: Samples came from the United States, Italy and Spain, spanning acute and convalescent COVID-19. The analysed material was cDNA or gDNA that came from T cells, B-cell-depleted T cells, or PBMCs.

Original handling: Counts of nucleated cells, estimated from reference gene primer amplification, were obtained. This table comes from immunoSEQ multiplex PCR, and its TCRdb copy is limited to in-frame clones, with some not included. V and J calls and clone size come straight from that table; D and trimming were deduced from the DNA. The sample has a few hundred thousand clones; approximately 86% are singletons. The clonotype originates from a woman aged 70-85 years with active or convalescent COVID-19. The chain employs TRBV11-3 and TRBJ2-7; 9 bases map to TRBD1. The sequenced sample consisted of peripheral blood. The CDR3, as DNA: TGTGCCAGCAGCCCGGGGAAGGGACAGGGCCCACCCAAATACTACGAGCAGTACTTC. Protein sequence: CASSPGKGQGPPKYYEQYF.